The 14 T cell receptor beta chains below come from one sample, sequenced in a study of early T cells in non-severe SARS-CoV-2 infection. TCRdb passed the 5' RACE reads through MiXCR, listing each CDR3 protein once. Seen here are about 19,000 distinct CDR3 sequences, approximately 4% observed once, and the top ten hold under 8.5%. The specimen was whole blood. The receptors were gathered from an adult who was a healthcare worker with PCR-confirmed SARS-CoV-2 infection or an uninfected control (not recorded which).

About this clonotype: A junction end diverges from the germline sequence, so it may reflect a read error. The V call is TRBV12-3 or TRBV12-4, the J call TRBJ1-2; TRBD1 aligns across 8 bases. The CDR3 length is 13 residues. The CDR3 sequence: CASSQDRDYGYTF. The CDR3 DNA is TGTGCCAGCAGCCAGGACAGGGATTATGGCTACACTTTC.

The table lists this clonotype with many counts. The germline gene is not matched at one end of the junction; a read error may be the cause. The genes are TRBV20-1 and TRBJ1-1, with 7 bases identical to TRBD1. This CDR3 has 10 amino acids. Germline assignment: CDR1 DFQATT and CDR2 SNEGSKA (reference sequence). CDR3 DNA sequence: TGCAGTGCAGGGGGCACTGAAGCCTTCTTT. Its protein is CSAGGTEAFF.

This clonotype has at least ten counts. The V and J genes are TRBV20-1 and TRBJ1-4, with no clear D. Deletions cut 0 bases from V and 8 bases from J, with 10 bases between. The CDR3 loop spans 13 amino acids. Germline V lookup: CDR1 DFQATT, CDR2 SNEGSKA (reference sequence). The CDR3 loop reads CSARDVMAEKLFF. The DNA of the CDR3 is TGCAGTGCTAGAGATGTAATGGCGGAAAAACTGTTTTTT.

This clonotype has at least ten counts. This chain connects TRBV2 to TRBJ1-1; D is ambiguous. Trimming took off 7 bases at V and 3 bases at J, with 12 bases between the two ends. Germline V gives CDR1 SNHLY, CDR2 FYNNEI. The CDR3 has 13 residues. The CDR3 region has the DNA TGTGCCAGCATTGTAGGGTTGGACACTGAAGCTTTCTTT. It is translated as CASIVGLDTEAFF.

This clonotype was observed at least ten times. The J gene is TRBJ2-3, the V gene TRBV6-5, with 8 bases matching TRBD2. Trimming at V came to 6 bases and at J to 3 bases, leaving 11 bases not matched to a gene. The CDR3 extends over 16 amino acids. The germline gives CDR1 MNHEY, CDR2 SVGAGI. The DNA for the CDR3 is TGTGCCAGCAGCGTCCTGGATAGCGGGGTAACAGATACGCAGTATTTT. Amino acids: CASSVLDSGVTDTQYF.

This clonotype appeared many times. The chain's CDR3 is CASSLEPRSVNTEAFF. The CDR3 coding sequence is TGCGCCAGCAGCTTGGAGCCCCGCTCGGTGAACACTGAAGCTTTCTTT. This chain links TRBV5-1 with TRBJ1-1; D uncertain. This CDR3 region has 16 residues. V dropped 0 bases and J dropped 0 bases, with 12 bases sitting between them. The germline CDR1 and CDR2 sequences are SGHRS and YFSETQ.

This clonotype is medium-sized. This chain joins TRBV20-1 and TRBJ2-3, with 9 bases identical to TRBD2. With 4 bases clipped from V and 7 bases from J, the junction kept 9 bases outside the gene matches. CDR3 length equals 14 residues. Germline values: CDR1 DFQATT, CDR2 SNEGSKA (reference sequence). CDR3 in DNA: TGCAGTGCTAAGTTCGGCGGGGGGGCAAATACGCAGTATTTT. As protein: CSAKFGGGANTQYF.

This clonotype was seen at least ten times. The chain is built from TRBV4-2 and TRBJ2-7; possible D gene TRBD1, 6 bases. The ends were cut back, 0 bases at V and 3 bases at J, with 18 bases in the middle. The germline V gene encodes CDR1 LGHNA and CDR2 YNFKEQ. The CDR3 runs to 17 residues. CDR3 amino acids: CASSQDPGAPKVYEQYF. The CDR3 bases are TGTGCCAGCAGCCAAGACCCAGGGGCCCCGAAGGTCTACGAGCAGTACTTC.

This clonotype was counted at least ten times. The rearrangement joins TRBV5-4 to TRBJ1-4, with no clear D. The CDR3 contains 15 residues. The germline V gene encodes CDR1 SGHNT and CDR2 YYREEE (reference sequence). The V and J ends lost 4 bases and 0 bases respectively, with 10 bases between them. The CDR3 DNA follows: TGTGCCAGCAGCCCCGGCCGGCCAACTAATGAAAAACTGTTTTTT. It encodes CASSPGRPTNEKLFF.

This clonotype was observed at least ten times. V and J are TRBV5-1 and TRBJ1-3; no clear D gene. Trimming left V 2 bases short and J 1 base short, with 7 bases between. The CDR3 extends over 14 amino acids. Per the germline V gene, CDR1 is SGHRS and CDR2 is YFSETQ. The CDR3, as DNA: TGCGCCAGCAGCTTATCAACTTCTGGAAACACCATATATTTT. This codes for CASSLSTSGNTIYF.

In its sample, this clonotype was seen many times. V gene TRBV29-1 combines with J gene TRBJ1-1; 11 bases match TRBD1. The CDR3 sequence is 13 residues long. Unmatched junction bases numbered 11, after V lost 7 bases and J lost 10 bases. Germline V gene sequence: CDR1 SQVTM, CDR2 ANQGSEA. CDR3: CSGGPGQGVAAFF. The CDR3 nucleotides read TGCAGCGGCGGACCGGGACAGGGGGTTGCAGCTTTCTTT.

This clonotype came up many times. The chain employs TRBV19 and TRBJ2-4, with D possibly matching TRBD2 (5 bases). The CDR3 extends over 13 amino acids. V lost 8 bases to trimming and J lost 1 base, with 9 bases between them. Germline-derived CDR1 and CDR2 are LNHDA and SQIVND (reference sequence). This CDR3 is CASGERAKNIQYF. Here the CDR3 DNA reads TGTGCCAGTGGGGAGAGGGCCAAAAACATTCAGTACTTC.

This clonotype was seen many times. The V and J genes are TRBV11-2 and TRBJ2-7; 12 bases match TRBD2. Trimming cost V 4 bases and J 2 bases; bases outside gene matches: 3. There are 15 residues in the CDR3. Germline CDR1 and CDR2: SGHAT and FQNNGV. CDR3 in DNA: TGTGCCAGCAGCTCGGGACTAGCGGGTACCTACGAGCAGTACTTC. Translation gives CASSSGLAGTYEQYF. The full variable domain, with the rest looked up from reference TRBV11-2 and TRBJ2-7, is EAGVAQSPRYKIIEKRQSVAFWCNPISGHATLYWYQQILGQGPKLLIQFQNNGVVDDSQLPKDRFSAERLKGVDSTLKIQPAKLEDSAVYLCASSSGLAGTYEQYFGPGTRLTVT.

At least ten counts were recorded for this clonotype. The V and J genes are TRBV12-3 or TRBV12-4 and TRBJ1-6, with 7 bases identical to TRBD1. The CDR3 spans 15 residues. The V gene end was trimmed by 6 bases and the J gene end by 7 bases; junction bases not matched to a gene: 9. The CDR3, as DNA: TGTGCCAGCAGCCTCCGGACAGGCGCGAATTCACCCCTCCACTTT. Translating it yields CASSLRTGANSPLHF.